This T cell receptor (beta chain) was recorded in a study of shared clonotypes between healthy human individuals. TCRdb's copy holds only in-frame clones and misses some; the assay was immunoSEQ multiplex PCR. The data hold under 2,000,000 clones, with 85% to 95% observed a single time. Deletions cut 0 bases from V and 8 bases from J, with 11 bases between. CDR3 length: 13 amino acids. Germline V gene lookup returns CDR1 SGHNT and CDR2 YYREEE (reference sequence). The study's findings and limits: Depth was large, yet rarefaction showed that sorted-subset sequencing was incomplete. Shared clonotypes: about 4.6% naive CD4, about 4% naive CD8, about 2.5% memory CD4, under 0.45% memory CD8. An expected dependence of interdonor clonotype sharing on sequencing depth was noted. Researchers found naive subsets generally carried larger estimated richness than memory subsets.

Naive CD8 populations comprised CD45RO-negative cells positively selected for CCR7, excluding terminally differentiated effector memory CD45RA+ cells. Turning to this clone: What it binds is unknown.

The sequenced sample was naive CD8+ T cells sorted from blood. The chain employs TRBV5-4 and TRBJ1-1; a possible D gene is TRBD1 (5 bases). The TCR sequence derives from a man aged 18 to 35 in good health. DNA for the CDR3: TGTGCCAGCAGCTTGGCCGGGGCAGGGGAAGCTTTCTTT. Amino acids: CASSLAGAGEAFF.